This T cell receptor beta chain emerged from a study of T cell repertoires and Cas9 in healthy adults (dated by TCRdb to between 2017 and 2018). For context, the study as a whole: Within the CD4 and CD8 compartments, SpCas9-reactive T cells were assessed for multi-effector potency, cytotoxicity and lineage determination. The study examined preexisting T cell immunity against the Streptococcus pyogenes Cas9 nuclease (SpCas9) used in CRISPR gene editing.

Points the paper makes about the study in general: Proliferation and function of SpCas9-reactive effector T cells were reported to be mitigated in vitro by SpCas9-reactive regulatory T cells.

V and J are truncated by 5 bases and 4 bases respectively, leaving an intervening sequence of 18 bases. The germline V gene gives CDR1 as SGHDN and CDR2 as FVKESK. From cysteine to phenylalanine, the CDR3 is 16 amino acids long. Only the CDR3 part of the read is kept: 48 bases, read in frame from the first base. Healthy humans were used as donors in the study. The method was the immunoSEQ multiplex PCR assay. The source is immuneACCESS, and TCRdb retained only in-frame sequences with V and J called. Part of the clones is not carried over; for the studies checked, unresolved V genes explain less than half of this, and the remainder is unexplained. The sample yields 15,000 or so clones; 75% to 90% were counted once. The ten most abundant clones make up approximately 2% of the sample. Concerning this clone itself: Its antigen remains undetermined. Per-base quality was not reported, and no clone a single base away is much larger than it.

The sequencing input was Tregs (CD4+, CD25+, CD127-, CD137-, CD154-) from PBMCs; culture status not recorded. This receptor was obtained from a human donor in good health. The chain couples TRBV14 to TRBJ1-5; the D gene lacks a confident call. The DNA sequence reads TGTGCCAGCAGCAGTCGGCGGCTAGCGGGGAATCAGCCCCAGCATTTT. This gives the protein CASSSRRLAGNQPQHF. The variable domain in full, with residues beyond the CDR3 obtained from the reference TRBV14 and TRBJ1-5 genes, is EAGVTQFPSHSVIEKGQTVTLRCDPISGHDNLYWYRRVMGKEIKFLLHFVKESKQDESGMPNNRFLAERTGGTYSTLKVQPAELEDSGVYFCASSSRRLAGNQPQHFGDGTRLSIL.